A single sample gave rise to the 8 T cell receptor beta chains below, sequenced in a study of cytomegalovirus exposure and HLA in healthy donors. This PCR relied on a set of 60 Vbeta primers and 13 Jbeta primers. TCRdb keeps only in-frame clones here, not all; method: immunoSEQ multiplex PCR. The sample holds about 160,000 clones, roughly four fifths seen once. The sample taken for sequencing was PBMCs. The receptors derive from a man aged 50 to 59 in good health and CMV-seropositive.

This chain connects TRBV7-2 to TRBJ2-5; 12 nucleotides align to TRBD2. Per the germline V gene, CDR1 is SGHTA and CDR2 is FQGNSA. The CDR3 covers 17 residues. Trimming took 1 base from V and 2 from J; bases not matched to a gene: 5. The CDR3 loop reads CASSLGVLAGGQETQYF. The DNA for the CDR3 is TGTGCCAGCAGCTTAGGAGTCCTAGCGGGAGGGCAAGAGACCCAGTACTTC.

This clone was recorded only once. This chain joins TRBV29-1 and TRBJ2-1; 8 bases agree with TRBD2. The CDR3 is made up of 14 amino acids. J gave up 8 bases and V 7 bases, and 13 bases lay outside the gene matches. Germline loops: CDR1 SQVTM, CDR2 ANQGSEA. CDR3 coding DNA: TGCAGCGCAACCCCGGGACTAGTAATTTATGAGCAGTTCTTC. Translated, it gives CSATPGLVIYEQFF.

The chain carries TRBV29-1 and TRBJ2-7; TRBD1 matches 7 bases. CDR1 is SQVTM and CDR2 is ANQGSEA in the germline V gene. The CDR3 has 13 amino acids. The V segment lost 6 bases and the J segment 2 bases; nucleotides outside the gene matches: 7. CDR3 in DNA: TGCAGCGTCGAACAGGGGTCAACCTACGAGCAGTACTTC. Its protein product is CSVEQGSTYEQYF.

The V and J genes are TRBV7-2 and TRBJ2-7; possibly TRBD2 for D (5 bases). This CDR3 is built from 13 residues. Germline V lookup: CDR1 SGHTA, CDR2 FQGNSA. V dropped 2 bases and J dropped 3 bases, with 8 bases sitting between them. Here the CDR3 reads CASSLKGGYEQYF. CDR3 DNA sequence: TGTGCCAGCAGCTTAAAAGGAGGCTACGAGCAGTACTTC. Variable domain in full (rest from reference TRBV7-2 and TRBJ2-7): GAGVSQSPSNKVTEKGKDVELRCDPISGHTALYWYRQSLGQGLEFLIYFQGNSAPDKSGLPSDRFSAERTGGSVSTLTIQRTQQEDSAVYLCASSLKGGYEQYFGPGTRLTVT.

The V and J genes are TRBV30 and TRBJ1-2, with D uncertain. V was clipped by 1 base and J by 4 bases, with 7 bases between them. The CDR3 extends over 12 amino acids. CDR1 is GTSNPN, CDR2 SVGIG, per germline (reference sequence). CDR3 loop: CAWSDDSYGYTF. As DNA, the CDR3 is TGTGCCTGGAGTGATGACTCCTATGGCTACACCTTC.

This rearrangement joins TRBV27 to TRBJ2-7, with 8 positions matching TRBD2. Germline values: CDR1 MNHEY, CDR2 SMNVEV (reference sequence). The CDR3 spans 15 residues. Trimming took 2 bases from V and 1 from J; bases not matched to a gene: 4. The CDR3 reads CASSLTGLGSYEQYF. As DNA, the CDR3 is TGTGCCAGCAGTTTAACGGGACTAGGGTCCTACGAGCAGTACTTC.

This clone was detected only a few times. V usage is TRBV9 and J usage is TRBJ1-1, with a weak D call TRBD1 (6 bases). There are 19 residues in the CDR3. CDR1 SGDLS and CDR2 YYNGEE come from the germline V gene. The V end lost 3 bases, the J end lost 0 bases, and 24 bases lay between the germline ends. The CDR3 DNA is TGTGCCAGCAGCGCCGAGACCCGGACAGCCAATACGGTGAACACTGAAGCTTTCTTT. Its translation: CASSAETRTANTVNTEAFF.

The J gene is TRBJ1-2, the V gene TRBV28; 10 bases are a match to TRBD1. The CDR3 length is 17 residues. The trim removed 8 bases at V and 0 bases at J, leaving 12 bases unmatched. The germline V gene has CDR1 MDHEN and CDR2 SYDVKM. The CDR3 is CASGGTGADVANYGYTF. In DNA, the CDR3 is TGTGCCAGCGGGGGGACAGGGGCGGACGTAGCTAACTATGGCTACACCTTC.